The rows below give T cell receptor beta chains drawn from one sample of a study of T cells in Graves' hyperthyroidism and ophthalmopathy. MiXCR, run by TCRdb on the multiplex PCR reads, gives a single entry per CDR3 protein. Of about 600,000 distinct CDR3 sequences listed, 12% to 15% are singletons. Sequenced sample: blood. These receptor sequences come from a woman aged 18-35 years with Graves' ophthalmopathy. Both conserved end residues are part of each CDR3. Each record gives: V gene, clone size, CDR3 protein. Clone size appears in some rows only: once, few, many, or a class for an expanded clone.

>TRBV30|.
CAWSVSFWGRANYGYTF
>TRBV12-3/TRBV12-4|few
CASSLSGISSYEQYF
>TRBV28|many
CASSNGQAFYEQYF
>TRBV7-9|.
CASSRYGGREETQYF
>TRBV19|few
CASSINLEGIYEQYF
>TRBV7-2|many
CASSLGGRAETDTQYF
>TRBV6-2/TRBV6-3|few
CASRGTGVYEQYF
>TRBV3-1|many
CASSPSTRSNEQFF
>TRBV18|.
CASSPKGGDTQYF
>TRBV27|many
CAADRAETQYF
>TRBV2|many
CASSDGLAGGNEQFF
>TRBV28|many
CASGTGVGDEQFF
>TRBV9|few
CASSPQGTAYEQYF
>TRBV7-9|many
CASSTQGVDTEAFF
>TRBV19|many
CASSIAGAGTGELFF
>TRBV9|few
CASSVAEGLAGEGRPTDTQYF
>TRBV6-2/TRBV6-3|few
CASSGTSGTEQYF
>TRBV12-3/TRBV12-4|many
CASRNSASTDTQYF
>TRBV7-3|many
CASSLIGGQGLYGYTF
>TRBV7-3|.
CASSLIGLAGGSSTDTQYF
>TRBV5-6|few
CASSLGLGFGEYSNQPQHF
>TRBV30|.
CACPTPDRGTEAFF
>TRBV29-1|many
CSAESGPPETQYF
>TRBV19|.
CASSPGRVRNEKLFF
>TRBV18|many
CASSPNEEGLHYGYTF
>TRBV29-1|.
CIPFWGNTIYF
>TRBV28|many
CASSFRFLAGDYEQYF
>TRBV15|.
CATSSDRFSTGELFF